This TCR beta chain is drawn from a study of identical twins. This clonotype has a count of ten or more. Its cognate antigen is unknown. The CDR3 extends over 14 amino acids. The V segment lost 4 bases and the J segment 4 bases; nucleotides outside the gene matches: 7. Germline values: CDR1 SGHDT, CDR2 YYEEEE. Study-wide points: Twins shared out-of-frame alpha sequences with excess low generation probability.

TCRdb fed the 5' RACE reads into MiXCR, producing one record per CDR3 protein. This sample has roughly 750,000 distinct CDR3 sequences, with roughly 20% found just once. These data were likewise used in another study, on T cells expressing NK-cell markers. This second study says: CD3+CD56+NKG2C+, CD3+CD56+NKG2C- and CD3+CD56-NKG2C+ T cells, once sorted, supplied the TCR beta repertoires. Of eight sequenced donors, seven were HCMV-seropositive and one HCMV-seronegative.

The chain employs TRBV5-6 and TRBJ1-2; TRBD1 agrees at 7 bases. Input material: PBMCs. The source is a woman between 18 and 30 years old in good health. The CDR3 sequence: CASSLWWDSYGYTF. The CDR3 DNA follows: TGTGCCAGCAGCCTGTGGTGGGACAGCTATGGCTACACCTTC.